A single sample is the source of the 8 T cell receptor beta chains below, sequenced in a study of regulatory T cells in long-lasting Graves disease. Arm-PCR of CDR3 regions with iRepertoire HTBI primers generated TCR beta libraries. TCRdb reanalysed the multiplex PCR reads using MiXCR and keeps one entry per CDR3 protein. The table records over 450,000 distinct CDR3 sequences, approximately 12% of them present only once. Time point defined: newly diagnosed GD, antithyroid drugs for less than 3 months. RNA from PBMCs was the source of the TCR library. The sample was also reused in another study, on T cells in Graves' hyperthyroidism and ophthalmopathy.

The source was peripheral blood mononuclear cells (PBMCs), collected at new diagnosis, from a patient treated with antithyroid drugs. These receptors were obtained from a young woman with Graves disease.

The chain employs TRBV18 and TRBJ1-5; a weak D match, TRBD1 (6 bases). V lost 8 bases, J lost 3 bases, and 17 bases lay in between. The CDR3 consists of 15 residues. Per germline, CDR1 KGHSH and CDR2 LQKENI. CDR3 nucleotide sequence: TGTGCCAGCACGACCGACAGGACGTTCAATCAGCCCCAGCATTTT. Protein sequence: CASTTDRTFNQPQHF.

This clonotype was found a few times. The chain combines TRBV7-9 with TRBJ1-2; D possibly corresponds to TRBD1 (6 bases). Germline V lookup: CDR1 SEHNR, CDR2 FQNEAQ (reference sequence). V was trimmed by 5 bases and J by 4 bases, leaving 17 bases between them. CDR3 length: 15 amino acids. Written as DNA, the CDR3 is TGTGCCAGCAGCCCAGAGACAGGAATCGGCTATGGCTACACCTTC. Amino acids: CASSPETGIGYGYTF.

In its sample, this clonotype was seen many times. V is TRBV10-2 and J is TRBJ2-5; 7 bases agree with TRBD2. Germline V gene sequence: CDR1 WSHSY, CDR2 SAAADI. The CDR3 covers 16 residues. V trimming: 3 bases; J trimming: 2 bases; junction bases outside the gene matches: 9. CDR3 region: CASSDNAGVDQETQYF. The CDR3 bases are TGCGCCAGCAGTGACAACGCGGGAGTGGATCAAGAGACCCAGTACTTC.

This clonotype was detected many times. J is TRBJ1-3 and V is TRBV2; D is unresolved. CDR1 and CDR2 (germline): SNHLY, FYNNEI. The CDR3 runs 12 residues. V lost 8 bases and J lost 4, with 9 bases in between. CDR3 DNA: TGTGCCAGCCAGACCCAAGGAAACACCATATATTTT. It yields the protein CASQTQGNTIYF.

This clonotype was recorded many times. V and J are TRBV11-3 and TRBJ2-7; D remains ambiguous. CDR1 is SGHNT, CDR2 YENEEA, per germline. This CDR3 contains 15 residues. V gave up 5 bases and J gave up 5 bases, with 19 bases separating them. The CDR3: CASSRRPSYGHEQYF. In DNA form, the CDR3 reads TGTGCCAGCAGCAGACGGCCCTCCTATGGCCACGAGCAGTACTTC.

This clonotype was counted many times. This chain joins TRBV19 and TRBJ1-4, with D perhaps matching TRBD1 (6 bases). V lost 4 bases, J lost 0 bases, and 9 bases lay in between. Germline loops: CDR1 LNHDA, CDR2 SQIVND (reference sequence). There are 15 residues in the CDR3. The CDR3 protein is CASSTRTATNEKLFF. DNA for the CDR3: TGTGCCAGTAGTACCAGGACAGCAACTAATGAAAAACTGTTTTTT.

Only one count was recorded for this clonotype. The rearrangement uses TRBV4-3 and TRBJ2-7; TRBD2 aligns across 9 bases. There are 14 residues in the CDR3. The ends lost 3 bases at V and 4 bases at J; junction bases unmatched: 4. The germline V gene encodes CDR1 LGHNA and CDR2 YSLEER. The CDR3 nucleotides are TGCGCCAGCAGCCAGTCTAGCGGGACGTACGAGCAGTACTTC. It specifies CASSQSSGTYEQYF.

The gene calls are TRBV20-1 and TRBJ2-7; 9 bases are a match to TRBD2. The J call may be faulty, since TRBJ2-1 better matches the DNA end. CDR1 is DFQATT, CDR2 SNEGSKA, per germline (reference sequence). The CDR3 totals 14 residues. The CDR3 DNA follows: TGCAGTACCCGCGGCGGGAGGGCCTACAATGAGCAGTTCTTC. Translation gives CSTRGGRAYNEQFF.